This T cell receptor beta chain was sequenced for a study of CD8 T cells in ankylosing spondylitis. Study results and limitations: A TCR beta motif of about 8 highly homologous variants appeared characteristic of ankylosing spondylitis blood. Prior work had noted some motif variants in reactive arthritis blood and synovial fluid.

This clonotype has just a few counts. What it binds is not known. The V gene end was trimmed by 4 bases and the J gene end by 4 bases; junction bases not matched to a gene: 4. The CDR3 runs to 14 residues. Looked up from germline, CDR1 is SGHRS and CDR2 is YFSETQ. With molecular barcodes, quantitative 5'-RACE was used to make the TCR beta libraries. TCRdb redid the calling of the 5' RACE reads with MiXCR, one entry per CDR3 protein. Altogether under 250,000 distinct CDR3 sequences are present, 8.2% being singletons, with the ten largest covering approximately 5%. This receptor was taken from a female donor with ankylosing spondylitis or in good health (not recorded which). This chain uses TRBV5-1 with TRBJ2-5; 10 bases align to TRBD2. Input material: blood, either unsorted or a sorted T cell fraction (not recorded which). The chain's CDR3 is CASSKGTSAETQYF. The CDR3 DNA is TGCGCCAGCAGCAAAGGGACTAGCGCAGAGACCCAGTACTTC.